This is a list of T cell receptor beta chains from one sample in a study of PD-L1 blockade in urothelial cancer. Using immunoSEQ multiplex PCR, the repertoire was profiled, and TCRdb retains in-frame clones only, with some absent. The sample includes approximately 51,000 clones, approximately 86% of them seen just once. The starting material was PBMCs, obtained around atezolizumab (anti-PD-L1) treatment. These receptor sequences come from a man aged 60 to 75 with urothelial cancer. The CDR3 runs from the conserved cysteine through the conserved F or W. D genes are given only for firm matches. Clone size is shown for a subset of rows, as once, few, many or a class of expanded clone.

clone_size j_call cdr3_length d_call v_call cdr3_nt cdr3_aa
NA TRBJ1-5 19 TRBD1 TRBV19 TGTGCCAGTAGAACCCCCGGGACAGGGGGTACCCTTAGCAATCAGCCCCAGCATTTT CASRTPGTGGTLSNQPQHF
NA TRBJ2-3 14 TRBD2 TRBV18 TGTGCCAGCTCACGGGAGGGTAGCACAGATACGCAGTATTTT CASSREGSTDTQYF
NA TRBJ2-7 14 TRBD2 TRBV30 TGTGCCTGGGCTAGGACTAGCGGGAGGTACGAGCAGTACTTC CAWARTSGRYEQYF
few TRBJ1-6 14 NA TRBV27 TGTGCCAGCAGTTTATCACAGGGCCATTCACCCCTCCACTTT CASSLSQGHSPLHF
once TRBJ2-2 17 TRBD2 TRBV19 TGTGCCAGTATGGAGCCCCGACTAGCGGGGGGCACCGGGGAGCTGTTTTTT CASMEPRLAGGTGELFF
once TRBJ1-5 15 NA TRBV27 TGTGCCAGCAGTTTATTGAGTGGGGCGGATCAGCCCCAGCATTTT CASSLLSGADQPQHF
NA TRBJ1-2 13 NA TRBV30 TGTGCCTGGAGTATGTGGAGTAACTATGGCTACACCTTC CAWSMWSNYGYTF
few TRBJ2-7 17 TRBD2 TRBV5-1 TGCGCCAGCAGCTTTTCCCTAGCGGGGCCCTCTTCCTACGAGCAGTACTTC CASSFSLAGPSSYEQYF
NA TRBJ2-7 13 TRBD2 TRBV7-2 TGTGCCAGCAGCTGGACTAGTGACTACGAGCAGTACTTC CASSWTSDYEQYF
NA TRBJ1-1 14 NA TRBV9 TGTGCCAGCAGCGTCGACAGGCCGGACACTGAAGCTTTCTTT CASSVDRPDTEAFF
NA TRBJ2-7 17 TRBD2 TRBV4-3 TGCGCCAGCAGCCAAGATCAGGGCGCGGGGGGCTCCTACGAGCAGTACTTC CASSQDQGAGGSYEQYF
NA TRBJ2-5 13 TRBD1 TRBV29-1 TGCAGCGGCGGACAGGGGTACCAAGAGACCCAGTACTTC CSGGQGYQETQYF
NA TRBJ2-1 14 TRBD2 TRBV4-2 TGTGCCAGCACCCGTAGCGGGTCCTACAATGAGCAGTTCTTC CASTRSGSYNEQFF
NA TRBJ2-5 16 TRBD1 TRBV30 TGTGCCTGGAGTGGCAGAATGACAGGGCCGGATGAGACCCAGTACTTC CAWSGRMTGPDETQYF
NA TRBJ2-7 20 TRBD2 TRBV6-1 TGTGCCAGCAGTGAAGCGTACGGGGGGGAGAGGCGCAGGATTTCCTACGAGCAGTACTTC CASSEAYGGERRRISYEQYF
NA TRBJ1-2 15 NA TRBV9 TGTGCCAGCAGCCCCGGGAATTGGGTGGGCTATGGCTACACCTTC CASSPGNWVGYGYTF
NA TRBJ2-4 16 TRBD2 TRBV12-5 TGTGCTAGTGGTACCGGGACTAGCGGGAGGGGGAACATTCAGTACTTC CASGTGTSGRGNIQYF
once TRBJ2-3 15 TRBD2 TRBV9 TGTGCCAGCAGCGTCGATAGCGGGGGGGAAGATACGCAGTATTTT CASSVDSGGEDTQYF
NA TRBJ2-3 13 NA TRBV2 TGTGCCAGCAGGACTGAACACACAGATACGCAGTATTTT CASRTEHTDTQYF
NA TRBJ1-6 16 NA TRBV2 TGTGCCAGCAGTGAAGGCCGGGGGGCGGGTAATTCACCCCTCCACTTT CASSEGRGAGNSPLHF
NA TRBJ1-2 11 NA TRBV5-6 TGTGCCAGCAGCTTGGGGCTTGGCTACACCTTC CASSLGLGYTF
once TRBJ2-1 14 TRBD2 TRBV5-1 TGCGCCAGCAGCGCAAGCAACGCGGGGGACGAGCAGTTCTTC CASSASNAGDEQFF
NA TRBJ1-3 12 NA TRBV7-9 TGTGCCAGCAGCTCCGTCGGGAACACCATATATTTT CASSSVGNTIYF
NA TRBJ1-2 15 NA TRBV6-1 TGTGCCAGCAGTGAAGCTTGGGGGGGCAACTATGGCTACACCTTC CASSEAWGGNYGYTF
once TRBJ2-7 12 NA TRBV10-2 TGCGCCAGCAGTGAAGGGGCCTACGAGCAGTACTTC CASSEGAYEQYF
NA TRBJ2-6 18 TRBD1 TRBV30 TGTGCCTGGAGGGCGACAGGGAGCCGCATCTCTGGGGCCAACGTCCTGACTTTC CAWRATGSRISGANVLTF
NA TRBJ2-3 15 NA TRBV5-4 TGTGCCAGCAGCCTCGGGGGGCTTAGCACAGATACGCAGTATTTT CASSLGGLSTDTQYF
once TRBJ1-1 12 NA TRBV7-9 TGTGCCAGCAGCTTAGTGTCAGGGTTGGCTTTCTTT CASSLVSGLAFF
NA TRBJ2-5 15 TRBD2 TRBV10-2 TGCGCCAGCAGTGAGATATCTAGCGGGATAGAGACCCAGTACTTC CASSEISSGIETQYF
NA TRBJ2-4 15 TRBD1 TRBV19 TGTGCCAGTAGTCAAGAGGACAGGGTCAAAAACATTCAGTACTTC CASSQEDRVKNIQYF
NA TRBJ2-7 12 NA TRBV18 TGTGCCAGCTCACCTACAGGGTTCGAGCAGTACTTC CASSPTGFEQYF
NA TRBJ1-1 16 NA TRBV7-8 TGTGCCAGCAGCCTAGGCTTTTTACACGGGAGGCCTGAAGCTTTCTTT CASSLGFLHGRPEAFF
NA TRBJ1-1 14 TRBD1 TRBV5-1 TGCGCCAGCAGCTCACACTCAGGGGGCACTGAAGCTTTCTTT CASSSHSGGTEAFF
NA TRBJ1-1 16 NA TRBV7-2 TGTGCCAGCAGACCTTCCCCATTGTTCCGCCGCGGGGAAGCTTTCTTT CASRPSPLFRRGEAFF
NA TRBJ2-7 16 TRBD2 TRBV5-1 TGCGCCAGCAGCTTGTCTATTCTAGCGGGAGCGTACGAGCAGTACTTC CASSLSILAGAYEQYF
NA TRBJ2-6 13 NA TRBV29-1 TGCAGCGCGACAGTCTCTGGGGCCAACGTCCTGACTTTC CSATVSGANVLTF
NA TRBJ1-2 16 TRBD1 TRBV29-1 TGCAGCGTTGAGGGGGTAGGGACAGGGGTAAACTATGGCTACACCTTC CSVEGVGTGVNYGYTF
NA TRBJ2-3 13 NA TRBV11-1 TGTGCCAGCAGCTTAGATCGGTTCGATACGCAGTATTTT CASSLDRFDTQYF
NA TRBJ2-1 14 NA TRBV2 TGTGCCAGCAAATCGGACACCAACTACAATGAGCAGTTCTTC CASKSDTNYNEQFF
NA TRBJ1-5 19 NA TRBV30 TGTGCCTGGAGTGCCGCTACGGTCCTGGGACAAGGGAACAATCAGCCCCAGCATTTT CAWSAATVLGQGNNQPQHF